The sample holds one count of the clone carrying this T cell receptor beta chain. Its matching antigen is unknown. Researchers ran the PCR with 60 Vbeta and 13 Jbeta primers. Data came from immunoSEQ multiplex PCR; TCRdb stores just in-frame clones and leaves some out. The data show 90,000 to 150,000 clones, with roughly 82% seen just once and roughly 4% held by the top ten. This sample stems from a study of cytomegalovirus exposure and HLA in healthy donors. Overall study results and limits: CMV serostatus was the only immune exposure information that was available. Presence/absence analyses supposed approximately even sequencing depth among donors. In vitro, three CMV-associated chains proved specific for CMV antigens.

This TCR came from a human donor in good health. Source material: PBMCs.

CDR3: CASSLLDRGPYEQYF. The CDR3 DNA reads TGCGCCAGCAGCTTGCTAGACAGGGGGCCCTACGAGCAGTACTTC. This chain links TRBV5-1 with TRBJ2-7, with TRBD1 matching 10 bases. The CDR3 is 15 residues long. Trimming cost V 1 base and J 2 bases; bases outside gene matches: 3. CDR1 is SGHRS, CDR2 YFSETQ, per germline.